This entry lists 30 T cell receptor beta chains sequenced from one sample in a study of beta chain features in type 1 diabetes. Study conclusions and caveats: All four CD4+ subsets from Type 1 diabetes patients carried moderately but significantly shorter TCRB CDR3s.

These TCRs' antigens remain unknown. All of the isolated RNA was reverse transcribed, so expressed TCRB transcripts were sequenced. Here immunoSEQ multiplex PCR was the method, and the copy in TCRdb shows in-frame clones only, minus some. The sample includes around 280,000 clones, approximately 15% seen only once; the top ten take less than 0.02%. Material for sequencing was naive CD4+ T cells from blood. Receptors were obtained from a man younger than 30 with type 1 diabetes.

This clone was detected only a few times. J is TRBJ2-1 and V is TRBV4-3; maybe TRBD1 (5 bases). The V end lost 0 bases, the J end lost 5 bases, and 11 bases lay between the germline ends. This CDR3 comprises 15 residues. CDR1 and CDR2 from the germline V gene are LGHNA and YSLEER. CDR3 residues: CASSQDWFRDNEQFF. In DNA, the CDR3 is TGCGCCAGCAGCCAAGATTGGTTCAGGGACAATGAGCAGTTCTTC.

CDR3 nucleotides: TGCAGCGTCGACAGGCTGTTAGGCACAGATACGCAGTATTTT. Encoded protein: CSVDRLLGTDTQYF. The gene calls are TRBV29-1 and TRBJ2-3; maybe TRBD1 (6 bases). V lost 6 bases to trimming and J lost 1 base, with 14 bases between them. Germline CDR1 reads SQVTM; CDR2 reads ANQGSEA. This CDR3 contains 14 residues.

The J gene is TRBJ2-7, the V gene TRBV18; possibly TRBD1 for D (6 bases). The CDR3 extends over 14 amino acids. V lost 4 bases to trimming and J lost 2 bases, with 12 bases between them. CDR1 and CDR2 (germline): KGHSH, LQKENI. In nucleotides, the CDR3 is TGTGCCAGCTCACTTACGCGGACAGCCTACGAGCAGTACTTC. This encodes CASSLTRTAYEQYF.

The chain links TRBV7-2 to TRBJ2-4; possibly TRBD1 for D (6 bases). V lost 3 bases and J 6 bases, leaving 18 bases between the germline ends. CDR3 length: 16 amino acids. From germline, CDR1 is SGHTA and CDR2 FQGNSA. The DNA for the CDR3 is TGTGCCAGCAGCTTCAAGGCGACAGGTGGGGGAAACATTCAGTACTTC. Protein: CASSFKATGGGNIQYF.

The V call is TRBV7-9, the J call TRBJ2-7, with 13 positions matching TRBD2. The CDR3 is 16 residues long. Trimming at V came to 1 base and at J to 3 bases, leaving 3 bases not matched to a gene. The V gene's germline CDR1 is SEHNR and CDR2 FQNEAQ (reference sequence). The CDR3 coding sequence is TGTGCCAGCAGCTTAGGGACTAGCGGGAGAGGCTACGAGCAGTACTTC. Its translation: CASSLGTSGRGYEQYF.

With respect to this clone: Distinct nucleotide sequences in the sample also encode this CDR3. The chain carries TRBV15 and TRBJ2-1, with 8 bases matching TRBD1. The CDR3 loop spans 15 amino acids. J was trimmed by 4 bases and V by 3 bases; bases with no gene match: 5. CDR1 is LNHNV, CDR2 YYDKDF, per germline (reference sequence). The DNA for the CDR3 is TGTGCCACCAGCAGGGACAGGGCAACTTACAATGAGCAGTTCTTC. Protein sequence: CATSRDRATYNEQFF.

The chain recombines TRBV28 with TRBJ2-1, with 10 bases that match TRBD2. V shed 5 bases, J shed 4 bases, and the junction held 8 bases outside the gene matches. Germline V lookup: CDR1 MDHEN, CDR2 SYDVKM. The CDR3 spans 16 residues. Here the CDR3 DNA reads TGTGCCAGCAGTCCTCTAGCGGGAGCTAGATACAATGAGCAGTTCTTC. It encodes CASSPLAGARYNEQFF.

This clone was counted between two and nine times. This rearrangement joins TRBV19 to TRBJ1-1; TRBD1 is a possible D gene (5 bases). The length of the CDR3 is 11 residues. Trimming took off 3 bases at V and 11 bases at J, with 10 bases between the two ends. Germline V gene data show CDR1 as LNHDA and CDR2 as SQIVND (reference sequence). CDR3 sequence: CASSITRAAFF. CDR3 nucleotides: TGTGCCAGTAGTATTACCAGGGCGGCTTTCTTT.

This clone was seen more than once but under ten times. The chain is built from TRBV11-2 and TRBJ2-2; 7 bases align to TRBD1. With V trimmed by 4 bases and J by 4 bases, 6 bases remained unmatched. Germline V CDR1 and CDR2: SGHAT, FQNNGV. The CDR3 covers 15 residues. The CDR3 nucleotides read TGTGCCAGCAGCTGGGACAGCCGGGGCACCGGGGAGCTGTTTTTT. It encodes CASSWDSRGTGELFF.

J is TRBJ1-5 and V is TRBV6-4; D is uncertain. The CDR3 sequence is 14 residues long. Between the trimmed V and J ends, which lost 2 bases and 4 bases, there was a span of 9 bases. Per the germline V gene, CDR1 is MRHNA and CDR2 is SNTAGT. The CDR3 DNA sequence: TGTGCCAGCAGTGACCCGAACAGTAATCAGCCCCAGCATTTT. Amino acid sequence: CASSDPNSNQPQHF.

The CDR3 nucleotides are TGTGCCAGCTCACCTCAGACAGGGAGGACTGAAGCTTTCTTT. Its translation: CASSPQTGRTEAFF. The rearrangement uses TRBV18 and TRBJ1-1; 7 nucleotides align to TRBD1. The ends lost 3 bases at V and 5 bases at J; junction bases unmatched: 6. The V gene's germline CDR1 is KGHSH and CDR2 LQKENI. The CDR3 contains 14 residues.

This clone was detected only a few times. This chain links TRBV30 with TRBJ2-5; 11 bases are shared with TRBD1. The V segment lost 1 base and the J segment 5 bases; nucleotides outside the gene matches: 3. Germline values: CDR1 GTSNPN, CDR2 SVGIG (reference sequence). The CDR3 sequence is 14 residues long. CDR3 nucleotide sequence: TGTGCCTGGAGTGGGACAGGGGGCTCGGAGACCCAGTACTTC. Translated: CAWSGTGGSETQYF.

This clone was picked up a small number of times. CDR3 sequence (DNA): TGCAGTGCTAGAGCGCGGGACCAGTACTTC. The encoded protein is CSARARDQYF. The J gene is TRBJ2-5, the V gene TRBV20-1; a possible D gene is TRBD2 (6 bases). V was clipped by 1 base and J by 10 bases, with 7 bases between them. The germline V gene has CDR1 DFQATT and CDR2 SNEGSKA (reference sequence). The CDR3 contains 10 residues.

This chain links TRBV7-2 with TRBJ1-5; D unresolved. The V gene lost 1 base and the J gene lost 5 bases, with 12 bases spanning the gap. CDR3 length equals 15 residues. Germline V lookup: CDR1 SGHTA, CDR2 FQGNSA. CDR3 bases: TGTGCCAGCAGCTTAGTGGGCAGCACACATCAGCCCCAGCATTTT. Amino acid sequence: CASSLVGSTHQPQHF.

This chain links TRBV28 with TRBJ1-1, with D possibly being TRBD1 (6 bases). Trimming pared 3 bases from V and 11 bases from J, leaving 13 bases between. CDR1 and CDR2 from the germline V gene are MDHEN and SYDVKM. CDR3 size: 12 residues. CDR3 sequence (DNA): TGTGCCAGCAGTTTTGAGGGGGGGGACGCTTTCTTT. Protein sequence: CASSFEGGDAFF.

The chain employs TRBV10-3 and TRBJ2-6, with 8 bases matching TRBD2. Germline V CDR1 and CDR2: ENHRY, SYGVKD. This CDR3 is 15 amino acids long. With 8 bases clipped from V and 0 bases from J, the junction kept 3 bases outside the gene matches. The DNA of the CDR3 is TGTGCCATCCCGGGGGGGGACTCTGGGGCCAACGTCCTGACTTTC. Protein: CAIPGGDSGANVLTF.

The CDR3 nucleotides read TGTGCCAGCAGGACCGGGACTCTTTACAATGAGCAGTTCTTC. It codes for CASRTGTLYNEQFF. The chain couples TRBV11-2 to TRBJ2-1, with D tentatively TRBD2 (6 bases). V shed 6 bases and J shed 4 bases, with 13 bases lying between them. This CDR3 spans 14 amino acids. Germline loops: CDR1 SGHAT, CDR2 FQNNGV.

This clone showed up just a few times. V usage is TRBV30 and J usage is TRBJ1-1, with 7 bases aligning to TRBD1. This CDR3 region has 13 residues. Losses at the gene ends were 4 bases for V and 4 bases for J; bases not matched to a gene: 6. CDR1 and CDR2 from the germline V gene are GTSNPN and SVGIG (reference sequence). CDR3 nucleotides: TGTGCCTGGACCAGGGACAGCGGCACTGAAGCTTTCTTT. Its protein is CAWTRDSGTEAFF.

This chain's CDR3 is CASRPGTGVWETQYF. For the CDR3, the DNA is TGCGCCAGCAGACCCGGGACAGGGGTTTGGGAGACCCAGTACTTC. The chain combines TRBV5-1 with TRBJ2-5, with TRBD1 matching over 10 bases. The CDR3 length is 15 residues. Germline assignment: CDR1 SGHRS and CDR2 YFSETQ. Trimming at V came to 5 bases and at J to 5 bases, leaving 9 bases not matched to a gene. The whole variable domain, filled in from reference TRBV5-1 and TRBJ2-5, reads KAGVTQTPRYLIKTRGQQVTLSCSPISGHRSVSWYQQTPGQGLQFLFEYFSETQRNKGNFPGRFSGRQFSNSRSEMNVSTLELGDSALYLCASRPGTGVWETQYFGPGTRLLVL.

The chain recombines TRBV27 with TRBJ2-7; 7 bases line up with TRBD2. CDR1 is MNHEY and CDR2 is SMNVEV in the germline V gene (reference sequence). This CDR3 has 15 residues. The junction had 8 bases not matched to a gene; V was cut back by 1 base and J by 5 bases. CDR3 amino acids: CASSLFAGETNEQYF. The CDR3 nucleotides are TGTGCCAGCAGTTTATTTGCGGGAGAAACCAACGAGCAGTACTTC.

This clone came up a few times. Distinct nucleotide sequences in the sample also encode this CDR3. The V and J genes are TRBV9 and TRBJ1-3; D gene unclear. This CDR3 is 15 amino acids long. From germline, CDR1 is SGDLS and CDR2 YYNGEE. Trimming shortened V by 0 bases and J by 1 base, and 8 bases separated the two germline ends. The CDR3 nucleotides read TGTGCCAGCAGCGTAGGAGGGTTGTCTGGAAACACCATATATTTT. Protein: CASSVGGLSGNTIYF.

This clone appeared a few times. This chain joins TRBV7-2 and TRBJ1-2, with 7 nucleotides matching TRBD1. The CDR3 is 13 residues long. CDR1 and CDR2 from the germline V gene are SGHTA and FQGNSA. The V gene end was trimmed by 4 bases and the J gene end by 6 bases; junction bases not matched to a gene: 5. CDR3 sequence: CASSSGQVHGYTF. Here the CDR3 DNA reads TGTGCCAGCAGCTCAGGACAGGTTCATGGCTACACCTTC.

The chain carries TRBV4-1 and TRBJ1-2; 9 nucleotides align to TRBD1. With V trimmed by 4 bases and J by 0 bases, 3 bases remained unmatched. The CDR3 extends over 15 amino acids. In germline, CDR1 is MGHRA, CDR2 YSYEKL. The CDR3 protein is CASSPDRGANYGYTF. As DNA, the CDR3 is TGCGCCAGCAGCCCCGACAGGGGGGCTAACTATGGCTACACCTTC.

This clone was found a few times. Here the CDR3 reads CASSPRQTNTGELFF. The CDR3, as DNA: TGTGCCAGCAGCCCAAGACAGACGAACACCGGGGAGCTGTTTTTT. This rearrangement joins TRBV21-1 to TRBJ2-2; TRBD1 is the table's D call and was not checked against the DNA. TRBV21-1 is described as a pseudogene. This CDR3 has 15 residues.

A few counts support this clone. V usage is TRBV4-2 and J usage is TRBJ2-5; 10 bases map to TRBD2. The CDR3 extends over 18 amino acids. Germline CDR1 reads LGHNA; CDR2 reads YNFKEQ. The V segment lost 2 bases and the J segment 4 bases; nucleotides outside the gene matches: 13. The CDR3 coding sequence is TGTGCCAGCAGCCAATTAACTAGCGGGGTCTTGGGGCGAGAGACCCAGTACTTC. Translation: CASSQLTSGVLGRETQYF.

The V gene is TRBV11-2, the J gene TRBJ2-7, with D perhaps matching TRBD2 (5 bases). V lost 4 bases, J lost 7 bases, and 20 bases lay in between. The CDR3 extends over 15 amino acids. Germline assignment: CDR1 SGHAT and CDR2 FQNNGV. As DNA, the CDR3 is TGTGCCAGCAGCTCTCTAAAGGAACAACTAGGGGAGCAGTACTTC. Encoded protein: CASSSLKEQLGEQYF. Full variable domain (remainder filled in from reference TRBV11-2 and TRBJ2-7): EAGVAQSPRYKIIEKRQSVAFWCNPISGHATLYWYQQILGQGPKLLIQFQNNGVVDDSQLPKDRFSAERLKGVDSTLKIQPAKLEDSAVYLCASSSLKEQLGEQYFGPGTRLTVT.

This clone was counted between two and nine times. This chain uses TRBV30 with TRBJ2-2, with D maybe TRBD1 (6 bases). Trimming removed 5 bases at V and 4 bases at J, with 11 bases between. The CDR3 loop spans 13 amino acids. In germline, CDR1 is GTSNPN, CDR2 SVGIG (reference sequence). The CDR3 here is CAWATGTTGELFF. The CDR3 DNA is TGTGCCTGGGCGACAGGAACCACCGGGGAGCTGTTTTTT.

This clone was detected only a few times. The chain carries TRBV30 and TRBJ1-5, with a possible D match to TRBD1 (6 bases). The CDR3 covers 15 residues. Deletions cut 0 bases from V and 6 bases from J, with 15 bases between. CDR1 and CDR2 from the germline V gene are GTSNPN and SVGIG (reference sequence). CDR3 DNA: TGTGCCTGGAGTGTACCAGGGGTTCGCGTTCAGCCCCAGCATTTT. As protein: CAWSVPGVRVQPQHF. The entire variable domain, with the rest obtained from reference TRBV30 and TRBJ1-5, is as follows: SQTIHQWPATLVQPVGSPLSLECTVEGTSNPNLYWYRQAAGRGLQLLFYSVGIGQISSEVPQNLSASRPQDRQFILSSKKLLLSDSGFYLCAWSVPGVRVQPQHFGDGTRLSIL.

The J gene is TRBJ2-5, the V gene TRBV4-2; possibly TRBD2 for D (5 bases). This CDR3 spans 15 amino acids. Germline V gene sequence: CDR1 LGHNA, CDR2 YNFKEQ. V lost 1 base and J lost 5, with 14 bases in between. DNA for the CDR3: TGTGCCAGCAGCCAAGTTGCACGGACTCCGGAGACCCAGTACTTC. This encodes CASSQVARTPETQYF.

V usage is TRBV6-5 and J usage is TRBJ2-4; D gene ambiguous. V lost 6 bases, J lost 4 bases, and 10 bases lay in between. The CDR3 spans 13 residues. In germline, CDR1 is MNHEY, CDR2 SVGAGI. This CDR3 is CASRTTLKNIQYF. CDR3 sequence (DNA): TGTGCCAGCAGAACGACACTGAAAAACATTCAGTACTTC.